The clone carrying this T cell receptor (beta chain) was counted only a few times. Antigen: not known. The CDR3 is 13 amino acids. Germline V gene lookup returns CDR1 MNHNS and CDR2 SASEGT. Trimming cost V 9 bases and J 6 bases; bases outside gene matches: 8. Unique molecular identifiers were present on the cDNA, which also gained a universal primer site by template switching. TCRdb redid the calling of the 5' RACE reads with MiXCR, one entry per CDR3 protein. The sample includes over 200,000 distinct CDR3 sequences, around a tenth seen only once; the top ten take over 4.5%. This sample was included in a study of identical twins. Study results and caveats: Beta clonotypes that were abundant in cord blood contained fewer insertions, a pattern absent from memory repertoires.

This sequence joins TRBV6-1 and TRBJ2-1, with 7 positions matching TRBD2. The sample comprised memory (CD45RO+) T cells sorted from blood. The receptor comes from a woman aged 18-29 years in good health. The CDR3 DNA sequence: TGTGCCAGTGGGGGGAGGGAGTTCAATGAGCAGTTCTTC. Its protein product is CASGGREFNEQFF.